Listed below are T cell receptor beta chains from one sample, sequenced in a study of a mutant IDH1 vaccine in newly diagnosed glioma. Method: immunoSEQ multiplex PCR; TCRdb's copy keeps in-frame clones and lacks some. This table holds 30,000 to 40,000 clones, roughly 80% found once. No antigens are known for them. Sequences were derived from PBMCs, sampled from a glioma patient whose treatment included an IDH1 peptide vaccine. The receptors come from a woman aged 18-30 years with glioma. Each CDR3 is given with its conserved first and last residue. A D gene is named only where the DNA matches it firmly. Size is stated for part of the rows, as once, few or many counts, or as a class when the clone is expanded.

v_call	clone_size	j_call	d_call	cdr3_nt	cdr3_aa
TRBV6-1	NA	TRBJ2-7	NA	TGTGCCAGCAGTGAACGGGTACTCTGGGAGGGGTTGATTGGACAGCCATCCTCCTACGAGCAGTACTTC	CASSERVLWEGLIGQPSSYEQYF
TRBV7-3	NA	TRBJ2-7	TRBD2	TGTGCCAGCAGCCCCCTAGCGGGAGGCTTCGGCGAGCAGTACTTC	CASSPLAGGFGEQYF
TRBV7-6	NA	TRBJ1-5	NA	TGTGCCAGCAGCTCCCTGCAGGGAAGCAATCAGCCCCAGCATTTT	CASSSLQGSNQPQHF
TRBV4-2	NA	TRBJ2-7	TRBD2	TGTGCCAGCAGCCATACTAGCGGGGTGTCCTACGAGCAGTACTTC	CASSHTSGVSYEQYF
TRBV5-1	NA	TRBJ2-1	NA	TGCGCCACACGTGTGGGCGGCTCCTACAATGAGCAGTTCTTC	CATRVGGSYNEQFF
TRBV2	NA	TRBJ1-2	NA	TGTGCCAGCAGGGGTAGGGACGCCACCTTGGGCTATGGCTACACCTTC	CASRGRDATLGYGYTF
TRBV4-1	NA	TRBJ2-2	TRBD1	TGCGCCAGCAGCCAAGAGGACAGGGCACCGAACACCGGGGAGCTGTTTTTT	CASSQEDRAPNTGELFF
TRBV5-6	few	TRBJ1-2	TRBD1	TGTGCCAGCAGCCCCCCCACCGGGACAGGCTATGGCTACACCTTC	CASSPPTGTGYGYTF
TRBV7-6	NA	TRBJ1-3	NA	TGTGCCAGCAGCCCAGACTCTGGAAACACCATATATTTT	CASSPDSGNTIYF
TRBV28	NA	TRBJ2-7	NA	TGTGCCAGCGGATTAAACTCCTACGAGCAGTACTTC	CASGLNSYEQYF
TRBV7-8	NA	TRBJ2-2	TRBD2	TGTGCCAGCAGCTTAGTTGGCGGGGGGCCATCCGAGGAGCTGTTTTTT	CASSLVGGGPSEELFF
TRBV5-5	NA	TRBJ1-1	NA	TGTGCCAGCAGCTTGGACTTTGTGCGGGGTCTCTCCACTGAAGCTTTCTTT	CASSLDFVRGLSTEAFF
TRBV7-9	NA	TRBJ2-7	TRBD1	TGTGCCAGCAGCTTCCGGGACAGTAGCTCCTACGAGCAGTACTTC	CASSFRDSSSYEQYF
TRBV9	once	TRBJ1-3	NA	TGTGCCAGCAGCTCCTCGATAGGGGCCGCTGGAAACACCATATATTTT	CASSSSIGAAGNTIYF
TRBV7-2	few	TRBJ1-2	NA	TGTGCCAGCAGCCGACAGGAGCCTATGGGCTACACCTTC	CASSRQEPMGYTF
TRBV7-9	NA	TRBJ1-1	TRBD1	TGTGCCAGCAGCTCAGACAGGGGGATCCTCACTGAAGCTTTCTTT	CASSSDRGILTEAFF
TRBV6-5	NA	TRBJ2-2	NA	TGTGCCAGCAGTTACTCGATTACCGCCGGGGAGCTGTTTTTT	CASSYSITAGELFF
TRBV5-1	NA	TRBJ2-5	TRBD2	TGCGCCAGCAGCTTAGGTTCTAGCGGGGCTCCGACCCAGTACTTC	CASSLGSSGAPTQYF
TRBV4-3	NA	TRBJ1-2	NA	TGCGCCAGCAGCTCCACAGCGTCAAGCGACTTCCTCTATGGCTACACCTTC	CASSSTASSDFLYGYTF
TRBV5-6	NA	TRBJ1-2	NA	TGTGCCAGCAGCCCCGTTGGGGCTAACTATGGCTACACCTTC	CASSPVGANYGYTF
TRBV18	NA	TRBJ1-1	NA	TGTGCCAGCTCACCTCTGGAGAGAAACACTGAAGCTTTCTTT	CASSPLERNTEAFF
TRBV19	NA	TRBJ2-7	NA	TGTGCCAGTAGTTCCTCGTCGCCGGGGAACGTACTACGCGAGCAGTACTTC	CASSSSSPGNVLREQYF
TRBV18	NA	TRBJ1-2	NA	TGTGCCAGCTCACCTGACAGGTCAGGGTCTTATGGCTACACCTTC	CASSPDRSGSYGYTF
TRBV7-2	NA	TRBJ2-3	NA	TGTGCCAGCAGCGACTCCAGGGCGGGTGGTACGCAGTATTTT	CASSDSRAGGTQYF
TRBV11-2	NA	TRBJ2-7	NA	TGTGCCAGCAGCCCACAGGGATACCCCTACGAGCAGTACTTC	CASSPQGYPYEQYF
TRBV7-9	NA	TRBJ2-7	NA	TGTGCCAGCAGCTCTCTCCTCCTTCTCGGGGGAAACTACGAGCAGTACTTC	CASSSLLLLGGNYEQYF
TRBV19	NA	TRBJ2-1	NA	TGTGCCAGTAGTATCAGCTTATACAATGAGCAGTTCTTC	CASSISLYNEQFF
TRBV10-3	few	TRBJ2-1	NA	TGTGCCATCAGTGAGTCGACCCTGGATGAGCAGTTCTTC	CAISESTLDEQFF
TRBV6-1	few	TRBJ1-1	TRBD1	TGTGCCAGCAGTTTGGACAGGGCCTTTGGAGCTTTCTTT	CASSLDRAFGAFF
TRBV9	NA	TRBJ2-5	TRBD2	TGTGCCAGCTCTTCGCGGGGGGGTAGCCAAGAGACCCAGTACTTC	CASSSRGGSQETQYF
TRBV2	NA	TRBJ1-5	TRBD1	TGTGCCAGCAGAGGCGACAGGGGGAGGCCCCAGCATTTT	CASRGDRGRPQHF
TRBV9	NA	TRBJ2-3	TRBD2	TGTGCCAGCAGCGTAGGACTAGCGGGAGTGGAACCTACGCAGTATTTT	CASSVGLAGVEPTQYF
TRBV5-6	NA	TRBJ1-2	TRBD1	TGTGCCAGCAGCTTTGGACAGGGGGCGCTTGGCTACACCTTC	CASSFGQGALGYTF
TRBV6-1	NA	TRBJ1-5	NA	TGTGCCAGCAGTGAGGAGTGGGGTCCCCAGCCCCAGCATTTT	CASSEEWGPQPQHF
TRBV7-9	NA	TRBJ2-2	TRBD2	TGTGCCAGCAGCCGAGGCAGCGGGGACACCGGGGAGCTGTTTTTT	CASSRGSGDTGELFF
TRBV6-5	once	TRBJ2-4	NA	TGTGCCAGCAGGGGGCTAGCCAAAAACATTCAGTACTTC	CASRGLAKNIQYF
TRBV29-1	NA	TRBJ1-2	NA	TGCAGCGTTGAAGATCTTGGCAGGGGCTATGGCTACACCTTC	CSVEDLGRGYGYTF
TRBV10-3	NA	TRBJ2-3	NA	TGTGCCATCAGTGGTGTAGGCGGGACCTCAGATACGCAGTATTTT	CAISGVGGTSDTQYF
TRBV10-3	NA	TRBJ1-2	NA	TGTGCCATCACCCAGACAGGAAATGAAGGCTACACCTTC	CAITQTGNEGYTF
TRBV29-1	once	TRBJ1-2	NA	TGCAGCTCCCATGGGGTTGACTATGGCTACACCTTC	CSSHGVDYGYTF
TRBV18	NA	TRBJ1-1	NA	TGTGCCAGCTCTACGGACAGAAACACTGAAGCTTTCTTT	CASSTDRNTEAFF
TRBV7-2	NA	TRBJ2-3	NA	TGTGCCAGCAGCTTTTCGACCAGCACAGATACGCAGTATTTT	CASSFSTSTDTQYF
TRBV6-1	medium-sized	TRBJ2-2	NA	TGTGCCAGCAGTGAAGGGTTAGACACCGGGGAGCTGTTTTTT	CASSEGLDTGELFF